This paragraph covers one TCR beta chain sequence. The antigen is not known. The data were taken from a study of T cell responses to AZD1222 COVID-19 vaccine. Study-level results: A mostly white British donor set with more females was recruited, and clonal diversity was possibly underestimated.

This table comes from immunoSEQ multiplex PCR, and its TCRdb copy is limited to in-frame clones, with some not included. Among around 100,000 clones listed, about 87% were seen once. The material sequenced was peripheral blood, taken on day 0 of MenACWY control vaccination. This sequence originates from an adult in good health.

CDR3 sequence reads: CASRSGNTIYF. The CDR3 DNA reads TGTGCCAGCAGATCAGGAAACACCATATATTTT. The V gene is TRBV3-1 (or the pseudogene TRBV3-2), the J gene TRBJ1-3; unclear D gene. Between the trimmed V and J ends, which lost 6 bases and 4 bases, there was a span of 4 bases. This CDR3 has 11 residues. Germline CDR1 is LGHDT and CDR2 is YNNKEL (reference sequence).